Listed below are T cell receptor beta chains from one sample, sequenced in a study of response to subunit inactivated influenza vaccine. Via MiXCR, TCRdb re-called the RT-PCR reads, giving one row per CDR3 protein. The table has roughly 150,000 distinct CDR3 sequences, around 9.9% seen once. This specimen consisted of non-naive T cells sorted from PBMCs, obtained roughly 6 weeks after vaccination. Receptor source: a man in his fifties or sixties who received an inactivated influenza vaccine. Both conserved end residues are part of each CDR3. The order of the fields is D gene, J gene, V gene, clone size, CDR3 protein, CDR3 DNA. D genes are given only for firm matches. The listing skips clone size in some rows; elsewhere it reads once, few, many or a size class.

d_call: NA
j_call: TRBJ2-5
v_call: TRBV4-2
clone_size: few
cdr3_aa: CASSQDGHPYQETQYF
cdr3_nt: TGTGCCAGCAGCCAAGATGGGCACCCGTACCAAGAGACCCAGTACTTC

d_call: NA
j_call: TRBJ2-6
v_call: TRBV11-2
clone_size: NA
cdr3_aa: CASSLVRGPGANVLTF
cdr3_nt: TGTGCCAGCAGCTTAGTGAGAGGACCTGGGGCCAACGTCCTGACTTTC

d_call: NA
j_call: TRBJ1-1
v_call: TRBV4-3
clone_size: many
cdr3_aa: CASSQGPGARAFF
cdr3_nt: TGCGCCAGCAGCCAAGGCCCGGGGGCTAGGGCTTTCTTT

d_call: TRBD1
j_call: TRBJ2-2
v_call: TRBV5-1
clone_size: NA
cdr3_aa: CASSDNRGALTGELFF
cdr3_nt: TGCGCCAGCAGCGATAACAGGGGGGCCCTCACCGGGGAGCTGTTTTTT

d_call: NA
j_call: TRBJ2-5
v_call: TRBV12-3/TRBV12-4
clone_size: few
cdr3_aa: CAPGVPYF
cdr3_nt: TGTGCTCCGGGGGTACCGTACTTC

d_call: NA
j_call: TRBJ2-7
v_call: TRBV14
clone_size: few
cdr3_aa: CASSQDWVSPYEQYF
cdr3_nt: TGTGCCAGCAGCCAAGACTGGGTTTCACCCTACGAGCAGTACTTC

d_call: TRBD1
j_call: TRBJ1-5
v_call: TRBV12-3/TRBV12-4
clone_size: NA
cdr3_aa: CASSTGTDFIQPQHF
cdr3_nt: TGTGCCAGCAGCACCGGGACAGACTTCATTCAGCCCCAGCATTTT

d_call: NA
j_call: TRBJ1-5
v_call: TRBV29-1
clone_size: many
cdr3_aa: CSVVWGGGSNQPQHF
cdr3_nt: TGCAGCGTTGTATGGGGGGGCGGTAGCAATCAGCCCCAGCATTTT

d_call: NA
j_call: TRBJ2-1
v_call: TRBV12-3/TRBV12-4
clone_size: NA
cdr3_aa: CASSGGGGRYNEQFF
cdr3_nt: TGTGCCAGCAGCGGAGGGGGGGGCAGATACAATGAGCAGTTCTTC

d_call: NA
j_call: TRBJ1-5
v_call: TRBV27
clone_size: few
cdr3_aa: CASSQGAASNQPQHF
cdr3_nt: TGTGCCAGCAGCCAAGGGGCAGCCAGCAATCAGCCCCAGCATTTT

d_call: NA
j_call: TRBJ1-6
v_call: TRBV12-3/TRBV12-4
clone_size: NA
cdr3_aa: CASSLSGSSNSLLHF
cdr3_nt: TGTGCCAGCAGCCTTTCGGGATCTTCGAATTCACTCCTCCACTTT

d_call: NA
j_call: TRBJ2-1
v_call: TRBV24-1
clone_size: many
cdr3_aa: CATSRGSNEQFF
cdr3_nt: TGTGCCACCAGTCGCGGAAGCAATGAGCAGTTCTTC